A single sample is the source of the 22 T cell receptor beta chains below, sequenced in a study of T cells in tuberculosis (dated by TCRdb to the late 2010s). The sample's time point label, decoded: new active TB diagnosis, blood taken before or within 7 days of starting treatment. Libraries were made using the immunoSEQ multiplex PCR assay. TCRdb took over this immuneACCESS table, retaining in-frame rearrangements with V and J assigned. Such tables are incomplete; in checked studies, under half of the missing clones stem from an unresolved V gene, and the remainder is unexplained. The sample includes approximately 46,000 clones, with about 95% observed a single time. The top ten clones comprise 1.4% of the sample. Sequenced here: PBMCs, sampled at tuberculosis diagnosis. The receptor set was obtained from an adult with tuberculosis.

This CDR3 is CASSPWTSGDRDTQYF. Written as DNA, the CDR3 is TGTGCCAGCAGCCCTTGGACTAGCGGGGACCGGGATACGCAGTATTTT. The chain links TRBV7-9 to TRBJ2-3; 12 bases are a match to TRBD2. This CDR3 is 16 amino acids long. Germline V CDR1 and CDR2: SEHNR, FQNEAQ (reference sequence). Unmatched junction bases numbered 9, after V lost 5 bases and J lost 6 bases.

The chain carries TRBV30 and TRBJ1-6; the D is unclear. Germline V gives CDR1 GTSNPN, CDR2 SVGIG (reference sequence). V was clipped by 4 bases and J by 0 bases, with 7 bases between them. The CDR3 runs to 14 residues. CDR3 DNA sequence: TGTGCCTGGAACCCCAGCTCCTATAATTCACCCCTCCACTTT. Amino acid sequence: CAWNPSSYNSPLHF.

In nucleotides, the CDR3 is TGTGCCAGCAGCTTACTAGCGGGGACCGGGGAGCTGTTTTTT. Protein: CASSLLAGTGELFF. The chain joins TRBV7-2 to TRBJ2-2; 9 bases map to TRBD2. The germline V gene has CDR1 SGHTA and CDR2 FQGNSA. V shed 2 bases and J 5 bases; nucleotides not matched to a gene: 0. The CDR3 consists of 14 residues.

The chain carries TRBV5-3 and TRBJ2-7; weak D call: TRBD2 (6 bases). TRBV5-3 falls under the ORF class, with uncertain function. The CDR3 extends over 16 amino acids. Trimming pared 1 base from V and 4 bases from J, leaving 18 bases between. CDR3 in amino acids: CARSLPLPGLTYEQYF. The CDR3 DNA follows: TGTGCCAGAAGCTTGCCTCTCCCGGGACTGACTTACGAGCAGTACTTC.

Here the CDR3 DNA reads TGTGCCAGCAGGGGGGGACAGGGGAAGAAGGGCTACACCTTC. This codes for CASRGGQGKKGYTF. This chain joins TRBV6-5 and TRBJ1-2; TRBD1 aligns across 10 bases. The V gene end was trimmed by 6 bases and the J gene end by 8 bases; junction bases not matched to a gene: 9. The CDR3 is 14 amino acids. The germline gives CDR1 MNHEY, CDR2 SVGAGI.

The V and J genes are TRBV27 and TRBJ2-5; TRBD1 might be the D (6 bases). In germline, CDR1 is MNHEY, CDR2 SMNVEV (reference sequence). V lost 2 bases, J lost 3 bases, and 10 bases lay in between. This CDR3 has 14 residues. In DNA form, the CDR3 reads TGTGCCAGCAGTTTACCGGGACAAGAAGAGACCCAGTACTTC. Protein product: CASSLPGQEETQYF.

This clone was seen only a few times. V usage is TRBV6-5 and J usage is TRBJ2-7; perhaps TRBD1 as D (6 bases). The V gene's germline CDR1 is MNHEY and CDR2 SVGAGI. CDR3 length equals 13 residues. Trimming took off 4 bases at V and 3 bases at J, with 10 bases between the two ends. The DNA of the CDR3 is TGTGCCAGCAGTTTCGGACAGCGCTACGAGCAGTACTTC. Translating it yields CASSFGQRYEQYF.

The sample holds one count of this clone. The J gene is TRBJ2-7, the V gene TRBV6-1; the D is unclear. Germline assignment: CDR1 MNHNS and CDR2 SASEGT. V lost 6 bases and J 5 bases, leaving 11 bases between the germline ends. The CDR3 is 12 residues long. The CDR3 DNA reads as TGTGCCAGCAGAGGTACAGTGCACGAGCAGTACTTC. The encoded protein is CASRGTVHEQYF.

The chain links TRBV6-5 to TRBJ2-3; D is unclear. This CDR3 is built from 13 residues. Germline V CDR1 and CDR2: MNHEY, SVGAGI. The V end was cut by 4 bases, the J end by 2 bases, with 7 bases between. CDR3 region: CASSSVPTDTQYF. The CDR3 bases are TGTGCCAGCAGTTCGGTCCCCACAGATACGCAGTATTTT.

V and J are TRBV25-1 and TRBJ2-2, with D perhaps matching TRBD2 (5 bases). The CDR3 length is 15 residues. V gave up 4 bases and J gave up 5 bases, with 14 bases separating them. CDR1 and CDR2 from the germline V gene are MGHDK and SYGVNS. DNA of the CDR3: TGTGCCAGCAGTGTAAAGAGGGCGGATACCGGGGAGCTGTTTTTT. It codes for CASSVKRADTGELFF.

V and J are TRBV28 and TRBJ2-1, with a weak D call TRBD1 (5 bases). The germline V gene has CDR1 MDHEN and CDR2 SYDVKM. The CDR3 spans 16 residues. V was clipped by 1 base and J by 4 bases, with 14 bases between them. CDR3 in amino acids: CASSLFRVLGYNEQFF. CDR3 DNA: TGTGCCAGCAGTTTATTCAGGGTGCTGGGGTACAATGAGCAGTTCTTC.

The chain is built from TRBV5-6 and TRBJ2-7; D not resolved. The CDR3 totals 14 residues. V gave up 2 bases and J gave up 3 bases, with 12 bases separating them. Germline CDR1 reads SGHDT; CDR2 reads YYEEEE. The CDR3 loop is CASSFRSRGYEQYF. In DNA form, the CDR3 reads TGTGCCAGCAGCTTCCGGTCTAGAGGCTACGAGCAGTACTTC.

The chain combines TRBV30 with TRBJ2-1; 9 bases agree with TRBD2. The CDR3 runs 16 residues. J gave up 3 bases and V 0 bases, and 6 bases lay outside the gene matches. Germline V gene lookup returns CDR1 GTSNPN and CDR2 SVGIG (reference sequence). As DNA, the CDR3 is TGTGCCTGGAGTGTGCCCCTAGCGGGATTCTACAATGAGCAGTTCTTC. Translated, it gives CAWSVPLAGFYNEQFF.

This clone appeared once. The rearrangement uses TRBV9 and TRBJ2-1; 10 nucleotides line up with TRBD2. Germline CDR1 and CDR2: SGDLS and YYNGEE. J was trimmed by 7 bases and V by 3 bases; bases with no gene match: 22. The CDR3 is made up of 20 amino acids. CDR3: CASSGPARTSGLSVANEQFF. The CDR3 DNA follows: TGTGCCAGCAGCGGACCTGCAAGGACTAGCGGTCTGAGCGTGGCGAATGAGCAGTTCTTC.

This clone was seen once. This chain links TRBV12-5 with TRBJ1-2, with 7 bases that match TRBD1. CDR1 LGHNT and CDR2 FRNRAP come from the germline V gene. The length of the CDR3 is 13 residues. V shed 4 bases and J 8 bases; nucleotides not matched to a gene: 7. DNA of the CDR3: TGTGCTAGTGGTTCGGACAGGCCTTTGGGCTACACCTTC. Encoded protein: CASGSDRPLGYTF. The full variable domain, its missing parts supplied by reference TRBV12-5 and TRBJ1-2, is DARVTQTPRHKVTEMGQEVTMRCQPILGHNTVFWYRQTMMQGLELLAYFRNRAPLDDSGMPKDRFSAEMPDATLATLKIQPSEPRDSAVYFCASGSDRPLGYTFGSGTRLTVV.

The genes are TRBV5-6 and TRBJ2-3; 8 positions match TRBD1. The CDR3 extends over 19 amino acids. Germline assignment: CDR1 SGHDT and CDR2 YYEEEE. V gave up 5 bases and J gave up 3 bases; unmatched junction bases: 20. The CDR3 sequence: CASRSRGRAGRNVTDTQYF. CDR3 coding DNA: TGTGCCAGCAGGAGCAGGGGGCGGGCCGGAAGAAATGTTACAGATACGCAGTATTTT.

The CDR3 DNA is TGTGCCAGCAGTTTCGCGGTAAGCTCCTACGAGCAGTACTTC. Protein product: CASSFAVSSYEQYF. The J gene is TRBJ2-7, the V gene TRBV27; D uncertain. The CDR3 is 14 amino acids. Between the trimmed V and J ends, which lost 3 bases and 0 bases, there was a span of 9 bases. In germline, CDR1 is MNHEY, CDR2 SMNVEV (reference sequence).

This clone occurred once. This chain connects TRBV19 to TRBJ2-1, with 7 bases that match TRBD2. This CDR3 spans 16 amino acids. The germline V gene has CDR1 LNHDA and CDR2 SQIVND (reference sequence). V lost 9 bases to trimming and J lost 0 bases; unmatched junction nucleotides: 11. The CDR3 sequence is CARFPCGGRSYNEQFF. The CDR3 DNA is TGTGCCAGGTTCCCCTGCGGGGGACGCTCCTACAATGAGCAGTTCTTC.

This chain links TRBV6-1 with TRBJ2-3; a weak D match, TRBD2 (6 bases). The ends were cut back, 2 bases at V and 2 bases at J, with 14 bases in the middle. CDR3 length equals 16 residues. Per the germline V gene, CDR1 is MNHNS and CDR2 is SASEGT. CDR3 amino acids: CASSEQGGIYTDTQYF. The CDR3 DNA reads TGTGCCAGCAGTGAACAAGGAGGGATTTACACAGATACGCAGTATTTT.

The chain links TRBV7-9 to TRBJ2-1, with 8 bases lining up with TRBD1. Per germline, CDR1 SEHNR and CDR2 FQNEAQ (reference sequence). With 8 bases clipped from V and 5 bases from J, the junction kept 8 bases outside the gene matches. This CDR3 comprises 14 residues. The CDR3 DNA is TGTGCCAGCGGCTGGGGGACAGGCAACAATGAGCAGTTCTTC. Translating gives CASGWGTGNNEQFF.

The V call is TRBV6-1, the J call TRBJ2-6; D might be TRBD1 (5 bases). Trimming shortened V by 2 bases and J by 1 base, and 6 bases separated the two germline ends. The CDR3 loop spans 15 amino acids. The germline V gene has CDR1 MNHNS and CDR2 SASEGT. CDR3 nucleotides: TGTGCCAGCAGTGAACAGGGTTCTGGGGCCAACGTCCTGACTTTC. This codes for CASSEQGSGANVLTF.

The rearrangement links TRBV7-9 to TRBJ2-4; no definite D call. V gave up 2 bases and J gave up 6 bases, with 8 bases separating them. From germline, CDR1 is SEHNR and CDR2 FQNEAQ (reference sequence). The CDR3 has 13 amino acids. The CDR3 nucleotides are TGTGCCAGCAGCTTACTCACTACAAACATTCAGTACTTC. Its translation: CASSLLTTNIQYF.